This T cell receptor beta chain was retrieved from a study of T cell responses to AZD1222 COVID-19 vaccine. Trimming removed 7 bases at V and 3 bases at J, with 21 bases between. Germline V lookup: CDR1 MNHGY, CDR2 SAAAGT. CDR3 length: 17 residues. This clone showed up just once. Generated by immunoSEQ multiplex PCR, the TCRdb table keeps only in-frame clones and is missing some. The sample holds around 84,000 clones, roughly nine tenths seen once. The V gene is TRBV6-8, the J gene TRBJ2-2, with D hard to call. This TCR was recovered from an adult in good health. The sequences come from peripheral blood, collected on day 0 of AZD1222 vaccination. The CDR3 DNA reads as TGTGCCAGCATTGGACCGAGTCCCCCTTCCGACACCGGGGAGCTGTTTTTT. Amino acid sequence: CASIGPSPPSDTGELFF.